These 25 T cell receptor beta chains came from one sample sequenced in a study of cytomegalovirus exposure and HLA in healthy donors. This PCR relied on a set of 60 Vbeta primers and 13 Jbeta primers. Profiling relied on immunoSEQ multiplex PCR, and the TCRdb table lists in-frame clones only, not all of them. Of around 150,000 clones in the sample, about three quarters are singletons; the top ten hold roughly 2.6%. The source material was PBMCs. The receptors here all came from a woman in her 40s in good health and CMV-seropositive.

V usage is TRBV6-6 and J usage is TRBJ2-1; D unclear. Germline V gene lookup returns CDR1 MNHNY and CDR2 SVGAGI (reference sequence). The CDR3 runs to 11 residues. V was shortened by 2 bases and J by 7 bases, with 3 bases between the two germline ends. This CDR3 is CASSYANEQFF. In nucleotides, the CDR3 is TGTGCCAGCAGTTACGCGAATGAGCAGTTCTTC.

The sample holds one count of this clone. The gene calls are TRBV5-1 and TRBJ2-7; 8 bases are shared with TRBD1. Germline assignment: CDR1 SGHRS and CDR2 YFSETQ. The trim removed 4 bases at V and 3 bases at J, leaving 6 bases unmatched. The CDR3 length is 14 residues. For the CDR3, the DNA is TGCGCCAGCAGCAAAAACAGGGGGAACTACGAGCAGTACTTC. It is translated as CASSKNRGNYEQYF.

Concerning this clone: Other DNA sequences of this sample code for an identical CDR3. V gene TRBV2 combines with J gene TRBJ1-1, with 7 bases fitting TRBD1. Germline trimming cut 6 bases from V and 1 base from J; bases unmatched to any gene: 5. The CDR3 is made up of 14 amino acids. The germline V gene has CDR1 SNHLY and CDR2 FYNNEI. The DNA for the CDR3 is TGTGCCAGCAGCGCACAGGGGACGAACACTGAAGCTTTCTTT. Translation gives CASSAQGTNTEAFF.

This rearrangement joins TRBV28 to TRBJ2-4; 14 bases are a match to TRBD2. There are 15 residues in the CDR3. The V segment lost 6 bases and the J segment 8 bases; nucleotides outside the gene matches: 6. Germline V gives CDR1 MDHEN, CDR2 SYDVKM. This CDR3 is CASSGLAGGSDIQYF. CDR3 DNA: TGTGCCAGCAGCGGACTAGCGGGGGGATCGGACATTCAGTACTTC.

The chain links TRBV10-3 to TRBJ1-1; D is unclear. CDR3 size: 16 residues. Trimming took 0 bases from V and 0 from J, leaving 11 bases between them. The germline V gene has CDR1 ENHRY and CDR2 SYGVKD. CDR3 loop: CAISESTNRLNTEAFF. DNA for the CDR3: TGTGCCATCAGTGAGTCGACAAACAGACTGAACACTGAAGCTTTCTTT.

The rearrangement uses TRBV5-5 and TRBJ2-7; the match to TRBD2 covers 7 bases. With 7 bases clipped from V and 3 bases from J, the junction kept 10 bases outside the gene matches. This CDR3 has 14 residues. Germline loops: CDR1 SGHKS, CDR2 YYEKEE (reference sequence). The CDR3 sequence is CASGIAGDYYEQYF. DNA of the CDR3: TGTGCCAGCGGAATAGCGGGTGACTACTACGAGCAGTACTTC.

Notes on this clone: This CDR3 fails to terminate in the conserved phenylalanine or tryptophan, so it likely reflects a read error. The V call is TRBV29-1, the J call TRBJ2-3, with D possibly TRBD1 on 7 matching bases. The V gene's germline CDR1 is SQVTM and CDR2 ANQGSEA. CDR3 length: 15 residues. The V end lost 5 bases, the J end lost 6 bases, and 21 bases lay between the germline ends. The CDR3: CSVIRDSGLPDTQYL. In DNA form, the CDR3 reads TGCAGCGTTATCAGGGACAGCGGGCTGCCGGATACGCAGTATTTG.

The V call is TRBV28, the J call TRBJ2-5; tentatively, D is TRBD1 (7 bases). The V and J ends lost 4 bases and 4 bases respectively, with 16 bases between them. The CDR3 totals 15 residues. Per the germline V gene, CDR1 is MDHEN and CDR2 is SYDVKM. CDR3 protein: CASSYWRGQGETQYF. CDR3 in DNA: TGTGCCAGCAGTTACTGGAGGGGGCAGGGAGAGACCCAGTACTTC.

The rearrangement uses TRBV6-6 and TRBJ2-7; TRBD2 aligns across 7 bases. V lost 4 bases to trimming and J lost 0 bases; unmatched junction nucleotides: 6. Per the germline V gene, CDR1 is MNHNY and CDR2 is SVGAGI (reference sequence). CDR3 length: 15 residues. The CDR3 coding sequence is TGTGCCAGCAGTTCCCAAAGCGGGATCTCCTACGAGCAGTACTTC. It codes for CASSSQSGISYEQYF.

The chain recombines TRBV2 with TRBJ2-7; D not certain. The CDR3 runs to 14 residues. Germline CDR1 is SNHLY and CDR2 is FYNNEI. The V end lost 0 bases, the J end lost 6 bases, and 12 bases lay between the germline ends. The CDR3 region is CASSEARSISEQYF. The CDR3 region has the DNA TGTGCCAGCAGTGAAGCCAGGTCTATATCCGAGCAGTACTTC.

This clone was observed once. This chain joins TRBV7-9 and TRBJ2-1; TRBD1 matches 10 bases. The CDR3 runs to 15 residues. V lost 4 bases and J lost 7; bases outside the gene matches: 7. Germline V gene data show CDR1 as SEHNR and CDR2 as FQNEAQ (reference sequence). In nucleotides, the CDR3 is TGTGCCAGCAGCTCCCGCGGGACAGGGGTAAATGAGCAGTTCTTC. It specifies CASSSRGTGVNEQFF.

The genes are TRBV7-9 and TRBJ2-7; 10 bases agree with TRBD2. V lost 5 bases to trimming and J lost 5 bases; unmatched junction nucleotides: 12. CDR1 is SEHNR, CDR2 FQNEAQ, per germline (reference sequence). The CDR3 contains 16 residues. CDR3 in amino acids: CASSRKTSGDRHEQYF. The CDR3 nucleotides are TGTGCCAGCAGCAGGAAAACTAGCGGGGACCGCCACGAGCAGTACTTC. The full variable domain, its missing parts supplied by reference TRBV7-9 and TRBJ2-7, is DTGVSQNPRHKITKRGQNVTFRCDPISEHNRLYWYRQTLGQGPEFLTYFQNEAQLEKSRLLSDRFSAERPKGSFSTLEIQRTEQGDSAMYLCASSRKTSGDRHEQYFGPGTRLTVT.

The rearrangement uses TRBV14 and TRBJ2-7, with TRBD1 matching over 10 bases. The CDR3 is 16 amino acids. CDR1 is SGHDN and CDR2 is FVKESK in the germline V gene. Losses at the gene ends were 4 bases for V and 2 bases for J; bases not matched to a gene: 8. Here the CDR3 reads CASSPTGTGAPYEQYF. The CDR3 DNA reads as TGTGCCAGCAGCCCAACCGGGACAGGGGCGCCCTACGAGCAGTACTTC.

This rearrangement joins TRBV4-1 to TRBJ2-5; TRBD1 matches 9 bases. This CDR3 contains 16 residues. Losses at the gene ends were 4 bases for V and 7 bases for J; bases not matched to a gene: 13. Germline V lookup: CDR1 MGHRA, CDR2 YSYEKL. CDR3 protein: CASSLFEQGAQVTQYF. CDR3 DNA sequence: TGCGCCAGCAGCCTCTTTGAACAGGGGGCGCAGGTGACCCAGTACTTC.

The chain recombines TRBV4-3 with TRBJ2-2; no clear D. This CDR3 spans 16 amino acids. CDR1 is LGHNA, CDR2 YSLEER, per germline. Trimming removed 0 bases at V and 4 bases at J, with 12 bases between. DNA of the CDR3: TGCGCCAGCAGCCAAGATTTAACGCAGCGCACCGGGGAGCTGTTTTTT. Encoded protein: CASSQDLTQRTGELFF.

The chain's CDR3 is CASSFRDREVETQYF. DNA of the CDR3: TGTGCCAGCAGCTTTAGGGACAGGGAAGTCGAGACCCAGTACTTC. This chain uses TRBV7-8 with TRBJ2-5, with 9 bases identical to TRBD1. Looked up from germline, CDR1 is SGHVS and CDR2 is FQNEAQ. The CDR3 length is 15 residues. J lost 5 bases, V lost 3 bases, and 7 bases had no gene match.

The V gene is TRBV19, the J gene TRBJ2-2; 8 bases are shared with TRBD1. The CDR3 sequence is 15 residues long. Trimming took 6 bases from V and 3 from J; bases not matched to a gene: 6. Germline CDR1 and CDR2: LNHDA and SQIVND (reference sequence). This chain's CDR3 is CASSRQGSDTGELFF. DNA for the CDR3: TGTGCCAGTAGCCGACAGGGGAGCGACACCGGGGAGCTGTTTTTT.

This clone was counted a few times. V gene TRBV30 combines with J gene TRBJ2-1; 9 bases are shared with TRBD1. CDR1 is GTSNPN, CDR2 SVGIG, per germline (reference sequence). V lost 5 bases, J lost 8 bases, and 13 bases stayed unmatched. The CDR3 sequence is 15 residues long. CDR3 amino acids: CAWGWGDRVIDEQFF. In DNA form, the CDR3 reads TGTGCCTGGGGCTGGGGGGACAGGGTGATCGATGAGCAGTTCTTC.

This chain links TRBV30 with TRBJ1-6; D might be TRBD1 (5 bases). The germline V gene has CDR1 GTSNPN and CDR2 SVGIG (reference sequence). CDR3 length: 15 amino acids. The V end was cut by 4 bases, the J end by 10 bases, with 20 bases between. The CDR3 coding sequence is TGTGCCTGGATCCCAACCCAGGGTCAAAGCTCACCCCTCCACTTT. Protein: CAWIPTQGQSSPLHF.

The gene calls are TRBV18 and TRBJ2-6; TRBD2 agrees at 7 bases. CDR1 and CDR2 from the germline V gene are KGHSH and LQKENI. This CDR3 is built from 16 residues. The junction had 1 base not matched to a gene; V was cut back by 0 bases and J by 2 bases. DNA for the CDR3: TGTGCCAGCTCACCACCGGGGAGGGCTGGGGCCAACGTCCTGACTTTC. Protein sequence: CASSPPGRAGANVLTF.

This chain connects TRBV5-8 to TRBJ2-1, with a possible D match to TRBD1 (6 bases). CDR1 is SGHTS, CDR2 YDEGEE, per germline. The V and J ends lost 0 bases and 8 bases respectively, with 12 bases between them. This CDR3 has 14 residues. CDR3 in amino acids: CASSLVHPGDEQFF. CDR3 nucleotide sequence: TGTGCCAGCAGCTTGGTGCACCCAGGGGATGAGCAGTTCTTC.

V usage is TRBV2 and J usage is TRBJ2-1, with TRBD2 as a possible D gene (6 bases). This CDR3 spans 15 amino acids. Per the germline V gene, CDR1 is SNHLY and CDR2 is FYNNEI. Trimming took 4 bases from V and 4 from J, leaving 14 bases between them. The CDR3 here is CASSGAGPTYNEQFF. The CDR3 DNA sequence: TGTGCCAGCAGTGGGGCGGGGCCCACTTACAATGAGCAGTTCTTC.

The chain employs TRBV19 and TRBJ2-4, with 8 bases identical to TRBD1. The germline CDR1 and CDR2 sequences are LNHDA and SQIVND (reference sequence). The CDR3 loop spans 13 amino acids. Germline trimming cut 1 base from V and 7 bases from J; bases unmatched to any gene: 0. The CDR3 loop reads CASSIGTGNIQYF. CDR3 in DNA: TGTGCCAGTAGTATAGGGACAGGGAACATTCAGTACTTC. The variable domain in full, completed from reference TRBV19 and TRBJ2-4, reads DGGITQSPKYLFRKEGQNVTLSCEQNLNHDAMYWYRQDPGQGLRLIYYSQIVNDFQKGDIAEGYSVSREKKESFPLTVTSAQKNPTAFYLCASSIGTGNIQYFGAGTRLSVL.

CDR3 DNA sequence: TGTGCCAGTAGTCCCCTATTTAATTACGAGCAGTACTTC. Translated: CASSPLFNYEQYF. The chain carries TRBV19 and TRBJ2-7, with D unclear. Germline loops: CDR1 LNHDA, CDR2 SQIVND (reference sequence). This CDR3 has 13 amino acids. V was shortened by 5 bases and J by 4 bases, with 12 bases between the two germline ends.

V and J are TRBV5-6 and TRBJ1-2, with 8 bases fitting TRBD1. Losses at the gene ends were 1 base for V and 3 bases for J; bases not matched to a gene: 5. The germline V gene has CDR1 SGHDT and CDR2 YYEEEE. The CDR3 covers 15 residues. CDR3 coding DNA: TGTGCCAGCAGCTTGAAGGGACAGGCCTACTATGGCTACACCTTC. Translating it yields CASSLKGQAYYGYTF.